Listed below are T cell receptor beta chains from one sample, sequenced in a study of control samples from healthy donors and cancer patients. Assay used: immunoSEQ multiplex PCR; TCRdb lists only in-frame clones, some missing. Of about 58,000 clones listed, almost 90% are singletons. Sequencing was performed on PBMCs. These receptors were taken from a man between 60 and 75 years old with colorectal cancer. Each CDR3 is given with its conserved first and last residue. The order of the fields is V gene, D gene, J gene, clone size, CDR3 protein, CDR3 DNA. D genes are given only for firm matches. For some rows the clone size is stated as once, few or many, or as a class when expanded; others skip it.

TRBV7-2,TRBD2,TRBJ2-3,few,CASSLGGLYTDTQYF,TGTGCCAGCAGCTTAGGGGGACTATACACAGATACGCAGTATTTT
TRBV5-1,TRBD2,TRBJ2-1,.,CASSSKIASGGNNEQFF,TGCGCCAGCAGCTCTAAGATTGCTAGCGGGGGTAACAATGAGCAGTTCTTC
TRBV5-4,.,TRBJ2-3,.,CASSLWVTDTQYF,TGTGCCAGCAGCTTGTGGGTGACAGATACGCAGTATTTT
TRBV28,.,TRBJ2-7,.,CASSLGATYSYEQYF,TGTGCCAGCAGTTTAGGGGCCACCTATTCCTACGAGCAGTACTTC
TRBV4-1,.,TRBJ2-3,.,CASSRALLVAGAGGSTDTQYF,TGCGCCAGCAGCCGTGCACTTCTTGTTGCGGGGGCTGGAGGTAGCACAGATACGCAGTATTTT
TRBV5-8,TRBD1,TRBJ2-3,.,CASSLNRGHTQYF,TGTGCCAGCAGCTTGAACAGGGGTCATACGCAGTATTTT
TRBV5-1,TRBD1,TRBJ2-7,.,CASSPAGGTYEQYF,TGCGCCAGCAGCCCGGCAGGGGGCACCTACGAGCAGTACTTC
TRBV4-1,.,TRBJ1-5,.,CASSPDGGYSNQPQHF,TGCGCCAGCAGCCCCGATGGCGGATATAGCAATCAGCCCCAGCATTTT
TRBV29-1,TRBD1,TRBJ2-1,.,CSSDRGNEQFF,TGCAGCTCTGACAGGGGCAATGAGCAGTTCTTC
TRBV7-2,.,TRBJ2-5,.,CASGRGLQETQYF,TGTGCCAGTGGGAGGGGGCTACAAGAGACCCAGTACTTC
TRBV6-2/TRBV6-3,.,TRBJ2-4,.,CASSYPRVRGRMDIQYF,TGTGCCAGCAGTTACCCACGGGTTCGGGGGCGCATGGACATTCAGTACTTC
TRBV7-9,TRBD2,TRBJ2-4,.,CASSSLTSGGAGLIQYF,TGTGCCAGCAGCTCCCTGACTAGCGGGGGGGCCGGGCTCATTCAGTACTTC
TRBV7-3,TRBD2,TRBJ2-1,.,CASSKSLAGYQGEQFF,TGTGCCAGCAGCAAGAGCCTAGCGGGGTATCAAGGGGAGCAGTTCTTC
TRBV11-3,.,TRBJ2-5,.,CASSFLGAGETQYF,TGTGCCAGCAGCTTTCTGGGGGCAGGAGAGACCCAGTACTTC